Shown below are 15 T cell receptor beta chains from a single sample sequenced in a study of shared clonotypes between healthy human individuals. Here immunoSEQ multiplex PCR was the method, and the copy in TCRdb shows in-frame clones only, minus some. The repertoire holds a few million clones, with 85% to 95% as singletons. Sequenced input: naive CD4+ T cells from PBMCs. Described subset: CD45RA+ positively selected. All receptors come from a man between 18 and 29 years old in good health. Some clones in this sample may be carry-over from other donors' samples.

This clone was recorded only once. The chain joins TRBV7-3 to TRBJ2-2; no clear D. CDR3 length: 15 amino acids. V was clipped by 2 bases and J by 5 bases, with 12 bases between them. Germline loops: CDR1 SGHTA, CDR2 FQGTGA. CDR3 nucleotide sequence: TGTGCCAGCAGCTTACAGGCAATTCGTACCGGGGAGCTGTTTTTT. Translating it yields CASSLQAIRTGELFF. The full variable domain, with the rest looked up from reference TRBV7-3 and TRBJ2-2, is GAGVSQTPSNKVTEKGKYVELRCDPISGHTALYWYRQSLGQGPEFLIYFQGTGAADDSGLPNDRFFAVRPEGSVSTLKIQRTERGDSAVYLCASSLQAIRTGELFFGEGSRLTVL.

The V and J genes are TRBV6-5 and TRBJ2-4; tentatively, D is TRBD1 (6 bases). Germline-derived CDR1 and CDR2 are MNHEY and SVGAGI. The length of the CDR3 is 13 residues. V was trimmed by 1 base and J by 9 bases, leaving 10 bases between them. CDR3 protein: CASSYFIGGIQYF. CDR3 bases: TGTGCCAGCAGTTACTTCATAGGGGGCATTCAGTACTTC.

This chain joins TRBV28 and TRBJ1-2, with D perhaps matching TRBD1 (5 bases). Per germline, CDR1 MDHEN and CDR2 SYDVKM. The V end was cut by 5 bases, the J end by 5 bases, with 15 bases between. CDR3 length: 14 amino acids. DNA for the CDR3: TGTGCCAGCAGTCTAGCCGGGGGAGGGTATGGCTACACCTTC. This encodes CASSLAGGGYGYTF.

Comments on this clone: The sample carries other DNA sequences with the same CDR3. V usage is TRBV28 and J usage is TRBJ1-2; D gene uncertain. V was cut by 8 bases and J by 2 bases, with 9 bases left in between. Germline V gives CDR1 MDHEN, CDR2 SYDVKM. This CDR3 contains 12 residues. CDR3: CASAGLNYGYTF. The CDR3 bases are TGTGCCAGCGCCGGACTGAACTATGGCTACACCTTC.

The chain joins TRBV18 to TRBJ2-7; 7 nucleotides align to TRBD2. Looked up from germline, CDR1 is KGHSH and CDR2 is LQKENI. This CDR3 region has 14 residues. V was pared by 8 bases and J by 0 bases, with 7 bases of the junction left unmatched. The CDR3 sequence is CASLGRESSYEQYF. In DNA form, the CDR3 reads TGTGCCAGCCTGGGGAGGGAGAGCTCCTACGAGCAGTACTTC.

A few counts support this clone. In DNA form, the CDR3 reads TGTGCCAGCAGTGAAGCCGACGGTCCCCAGCATTTT. Its protein product is CASSEADGPQHF. The rearrangement uses TRBV2 and TRBJ1-5; D is unclear. Trimming removed 0 bases from V and 10 bases from J, with 7 bases in between. CDR1 and CDR2 from the germline V gene are SNHLY and FYNNEI. This CDR3 has 12 amino acids.

The genes are TRBV27 and TRBJ1-5, with D uncertain. Trimming left V 6 bases short and J 0 bases short, with 18 bases between. This CDR3 contains 17 residues. Germline V CDR1 and CDR2: MNHEY, SMNVEV (reference sequence). The CDR3 spells CASRQRADLYSNQPQHF. The CDR3 DNA reads as TGTGCCAGCAGACAGAGGGCAGATCTCTATAGCAATCAGCCCCAGCATTTT.

On this clone: The same CDR3 can be traced to other DNA sequences in this sample. The chain recombines TRBV7-3 with TRBJ2-5; 11 nucleotides match TRBD2. Per germline, CDR1 SGHTA and CDR2 FQGTGA. The CDR3 sequence is 15 residues long. Trimming cost V 3 bases and J 4 bases; bases outside gene matches: 4. The DNA of the CDR3 is TGTGCCAGCAGCTTGGGGACTAGCGGTAGAGAGACCCAGTACTTC. Residues: CASSLGTSGRETQYF.

The chain couples TRBV5-1 to TRBJ1-1; D is possibly TRBD1 (5 bases). V dropped 4 bases and J dropped 5 bases, with 15 bases sitting between them. Germline CDR1 is SGHRS and CDR2 is YFSETQ. The CDR3 is 14 residues long. The CDR3 is CASSALGEWTEAFF. CDR3 DNA: TGCGCCAGCAGCGCCCTGGGGGAATGGACTGAAGCTTTCTTT. The full variable domain, completed using reference TRBV5-1 and TRBJ1-1, is KAGVTQTPRYLIKTRGQQVTLSCSPISGHRSVSWYQQTPGQGLQFLFEYFSETQRNKGNFPGRFSGRQFSNSRSEMNVSTLELGDSALYLCASSALGEWTEAFFGQGTRLTVV.

The V gene is TRBV7-2, the J gene TRBJ2-2; the D is unclear. The germline V gene encodes CDR1 SGHTA and CDR2 FQGNSA. Trimming took 1 base from V and 1 from J, leaving 4 bases between them. The CDR3 length is 14 residues. CDR3 bases: TGTGCCAGCAGCTTAGGGTGGAACACCGGGGAGCTGTTTTTT. This gives the protein CASSLGWNTGELFF.

The chain carries TRBV29-1 and TRBJ2-5; no clear D. CDR3 size: 15 residues. Trimming stripped 3 bases from V and 2 bases from J, with 16 bases between. The germline CDR1 and CDR2 sequences are SQVTM and ANQGSEA. The CDR3 here is CSVDLVEWSQETQYF. In nucleotides, the CDR3 is TGCAGCGTTGACTTGGTGGAGTGGTCACAAGAGACCCAGTACTTC.

Comments on this clone: The sample contains more than one DNA sequence encoding this CDR3. The chain combines TRBV11-3 with TRBJ1-1; D not certain. Germline values: CDR1 SGHNT, CDR2 YENEEA. Trimming took off 1 base at V and 3 bases at J, with 6 bases between the two ends. The CDR3 covers 13 residues. The CDR3 reads CASSLVRDTEAFF. The CDR3 DNA sequence: TGTGCCAGCAGCTTAGTACGGGACACTGAAGCTTTCTTT.

V usage is TRBV7-2 and J usage is TRBJ2-2; unclear D gene. Germline V CDR1 and CDR2: SGHTA, FQGNSA. The CDR3 sequence is 12 residues long. The V end lost 2 bases, the J end lost 8 bases, and 6 bases lay between the germline ends. CDR3 amino acids: CASSLSRGELFF. For the CDR3, the DNA is TGTGCCAGCAGCTTATCCCGGGGGGAGCTGTTTTTT.

Note on this clone: This sample also contains other DNA sequences that code for the same CDR3. The rearrangement links TRBV7-2 to TRBJ2-3, with unresolved D. Deletions cut 4 bases from V and 6 bases from J, with 8 bases between. Germline lookup yields CDR1 SGHTA and CDR2 FQGNSA. This CDR3 has 12 residues. The CDR3 DNA reads TGTGCCAGCAGCTCCTCTCTTGATACGCAGTATTTT. Its translation is CASSSSLDTQYF. The whole variable domain, remainder taken from reference TRBV7-2 and TRBJ2-3, is GAGVSQSPSNKVTEKGKDVELRCDPISGHTALYWYRQSLGQGLEFLIYFQGNSAPDKSGLPSDRFSAERTGGSVSTLTIQRTQQEDSAVYLCASSSSLDTQYFGPGTRLTVL.

The J gene is TRBJ2-7, the V gene TRBV6-4; D not certain. Trimming shortened V by 2 bases and J by 9 bases, and 14 bases separated the two germline ends. There are 13 residues in the CDR3. Germline loops: CDR1 MRHNA, CDR2 SNTAGT. CDR3: CASSDLPNGGQYF. The CDR3 bases are TGTGCCAGCAGTGACCTACCCAACGGCGGGCAGTACTTC.